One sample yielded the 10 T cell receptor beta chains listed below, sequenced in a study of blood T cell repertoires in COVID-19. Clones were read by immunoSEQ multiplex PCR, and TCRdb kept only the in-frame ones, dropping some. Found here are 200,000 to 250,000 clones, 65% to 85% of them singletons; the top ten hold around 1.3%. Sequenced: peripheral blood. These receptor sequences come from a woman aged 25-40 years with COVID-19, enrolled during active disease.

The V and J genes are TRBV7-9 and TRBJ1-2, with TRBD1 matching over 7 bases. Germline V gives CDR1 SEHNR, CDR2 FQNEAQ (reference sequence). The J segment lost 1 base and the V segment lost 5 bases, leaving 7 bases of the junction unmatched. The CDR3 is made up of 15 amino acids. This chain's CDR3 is CASSPPQGNNYGYTF. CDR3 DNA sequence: TGTGCCAGCAGCCCCCCACAGGGGAATAACTATGGCTACACCTTC.

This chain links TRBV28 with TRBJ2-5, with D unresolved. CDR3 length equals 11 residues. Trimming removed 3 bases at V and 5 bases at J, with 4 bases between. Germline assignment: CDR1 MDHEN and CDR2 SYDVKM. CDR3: CASSFRETQYF. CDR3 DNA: TGTGCCAGCAGTTTCAGGGAGACCCAGTACTTC.

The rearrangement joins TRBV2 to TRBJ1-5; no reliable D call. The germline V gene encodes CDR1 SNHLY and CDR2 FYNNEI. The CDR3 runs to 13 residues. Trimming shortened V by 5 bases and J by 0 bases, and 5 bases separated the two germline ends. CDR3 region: CASSPISNQPQHF. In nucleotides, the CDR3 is TGTGCCAGCAGTCCCATTAGCAATCAGCCCCAGCATTTT.

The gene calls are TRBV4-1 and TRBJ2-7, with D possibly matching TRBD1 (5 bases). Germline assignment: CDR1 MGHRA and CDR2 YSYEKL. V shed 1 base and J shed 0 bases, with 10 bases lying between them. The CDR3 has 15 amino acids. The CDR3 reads CASSQAGQSSYEQYF. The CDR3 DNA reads TGCGCCAGCAGCCAAGCAGGGCAGAGCTCCTACGAGCAGTACTTC.

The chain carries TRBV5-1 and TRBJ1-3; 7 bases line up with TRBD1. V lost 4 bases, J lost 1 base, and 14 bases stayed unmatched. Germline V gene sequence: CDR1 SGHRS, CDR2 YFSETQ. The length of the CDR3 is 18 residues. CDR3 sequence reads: CASSRPTTGVVSGNTIYF. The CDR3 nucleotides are TGCGCCAGCAGCAGGCCTACCACAGGGGTAGTATCTGGAAACACCATATATTTT. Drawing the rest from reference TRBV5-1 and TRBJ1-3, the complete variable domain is KAGVTQTPRYLIKTRGQQVTLSCSPISGHRSVSWYQQTPGQGLQFLFEYFSETQRNKGNFPGRFSGRQFSNSRSEMNVSTLELGDSALYLCASSRPTTGVVSGNTIYFGEGSWLTVV.

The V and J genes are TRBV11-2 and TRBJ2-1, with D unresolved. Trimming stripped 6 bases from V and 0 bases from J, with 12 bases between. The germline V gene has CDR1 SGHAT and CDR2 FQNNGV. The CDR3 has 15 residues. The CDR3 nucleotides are TGTGCCAGCAGACGACCCGGGTCCTCCTACAATGAGCAGTTCTTC. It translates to CASRRPGSSYNEQFF.

This chain's CDR3 is CAMQYRAMNTEAFF. CDR3 nucleotide sequence: TGTGCCATGCAATACAGGGCTATGAACACTGAAGCTTTCTTT. The rearrangement uses TRBV5-4 and TRBJ1-1; D is possibly TRBD1 (6 bases). The CDR3 has 14 residues. Germline V lookup: CDR1 SGHNT, CDR2 YYREEE (reference sequence). The V and J ends lost 9 bases and 0 bases respectively, with 15 bases between them.

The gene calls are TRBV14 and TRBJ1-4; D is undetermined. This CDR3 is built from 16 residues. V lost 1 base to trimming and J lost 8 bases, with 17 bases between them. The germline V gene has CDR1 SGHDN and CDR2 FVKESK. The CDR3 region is CASSQVRRPNGEKLFF. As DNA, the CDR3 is TGTGCCAGCAGCCAAGTGCGCCGACCCAACGGGGAAAAACTGTTTTTT.

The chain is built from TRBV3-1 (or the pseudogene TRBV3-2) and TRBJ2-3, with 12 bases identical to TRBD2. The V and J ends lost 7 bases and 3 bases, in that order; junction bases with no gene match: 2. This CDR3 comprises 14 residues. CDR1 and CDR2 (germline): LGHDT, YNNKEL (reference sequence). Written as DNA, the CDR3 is TGTGCCAGCACCACTAGCGGGAGGACAGATACGCAGTATTTT. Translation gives CASTTSGRTDTQYF.

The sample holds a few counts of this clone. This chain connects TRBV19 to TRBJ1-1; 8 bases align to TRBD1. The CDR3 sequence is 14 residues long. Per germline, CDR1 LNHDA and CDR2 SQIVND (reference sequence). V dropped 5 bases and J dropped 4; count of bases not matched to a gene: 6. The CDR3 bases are TGTGCCAGTAGTGAGGGAGACAGGGGCACTGAAGCTTTCTTT. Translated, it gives CASSEGDRGTEAFF.